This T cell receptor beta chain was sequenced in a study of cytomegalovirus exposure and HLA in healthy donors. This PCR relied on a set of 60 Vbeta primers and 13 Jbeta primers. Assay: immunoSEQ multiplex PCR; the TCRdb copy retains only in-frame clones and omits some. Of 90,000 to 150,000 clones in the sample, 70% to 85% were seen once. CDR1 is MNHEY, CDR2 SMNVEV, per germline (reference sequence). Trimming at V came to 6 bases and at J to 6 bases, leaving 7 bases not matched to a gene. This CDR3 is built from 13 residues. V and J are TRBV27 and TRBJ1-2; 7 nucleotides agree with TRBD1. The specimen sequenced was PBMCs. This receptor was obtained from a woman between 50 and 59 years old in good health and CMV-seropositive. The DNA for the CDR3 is TGTGCCAGCAGGAAGACAGGGTCCGATGGCTACACCTTC. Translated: CASRKTGSDGYTF.